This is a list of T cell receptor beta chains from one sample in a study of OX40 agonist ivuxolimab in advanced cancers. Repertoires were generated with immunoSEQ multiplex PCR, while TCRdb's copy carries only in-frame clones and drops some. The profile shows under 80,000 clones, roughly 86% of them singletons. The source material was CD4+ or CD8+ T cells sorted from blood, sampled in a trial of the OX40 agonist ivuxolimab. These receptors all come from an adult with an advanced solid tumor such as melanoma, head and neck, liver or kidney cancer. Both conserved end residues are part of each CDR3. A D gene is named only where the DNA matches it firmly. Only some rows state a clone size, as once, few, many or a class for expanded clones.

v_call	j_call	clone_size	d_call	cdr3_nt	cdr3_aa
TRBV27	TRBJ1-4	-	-	TGTGCCAGCAGTTTTCGGGTGTGGGAAAAACTGTTTTTT	CASSFRVWEKLFF
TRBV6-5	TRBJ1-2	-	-	TGTGCCAGCAGTTACACGGACAGTCGGGATGGCTACACCTTC	CASSYTDSRDGYTF
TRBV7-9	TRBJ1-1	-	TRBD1	TGTGCCAGCTTGGTGGAGGGGGCCAACACTGAAGCTTTCTTT	CASLVEGANTEAFF
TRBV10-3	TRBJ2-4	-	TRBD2	TGTGCCATCAGTGAAACCCGACTAGCGGGAGATTTCAAAAACATTCAGTACTTC	CAISETRLAGDFKNIQYF
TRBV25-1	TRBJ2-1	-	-	TGTGCCAGCAGTGATCTAAGTGGGGGCGACAATGAGCAGTTCTTC	CASSDLSGGDNEQFF
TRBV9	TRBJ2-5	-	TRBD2	TGTGCCAGCAGCCTTACTAGCGGGGGGGCATTGGAGACCCAGTACTTC	CASSLTSGGALETQYF
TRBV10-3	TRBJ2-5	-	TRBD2	TGTGCCATCAGTGAACTAGCGGGGGTTCAAGAGACCCAGTACTTC	CAISELAGVQETQYF
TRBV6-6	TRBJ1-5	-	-	TGTGCCAGCAGTTACTCAGGGGAGCCCCAGCATTTT	CASSYSGEPQHF
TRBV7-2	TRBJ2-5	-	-	TGTGCCAGCAACCAGGGTATACACAGGGAGACCCAGTACTTC	CASNQGIHRETQYF
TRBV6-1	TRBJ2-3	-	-	TGTGCCAGCAGTGAACGCACCGGGAGTGTAGCAGATACGCAGTATTTT	CASSERTGSVADTQYF
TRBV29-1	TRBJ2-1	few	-	TGCAGCGTCGCGCAACCCGAGCGGGAGCAGTTCTTC	CSVAQPEREQFF
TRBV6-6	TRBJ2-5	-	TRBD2	TGTGCCAGCAGTAAGGGACTAGCGGGGTACCAAGAGACCCAGTACTTC	CASSKGLAGYQETQYF
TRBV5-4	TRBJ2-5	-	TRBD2	TGTGCCAGCAGCCCGGGACTAGTATACTCGGAGACCCAGTACTTC	CASSPGLVYSETQYF
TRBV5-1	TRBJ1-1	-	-	TGCGCCAGCAGCGGGGTCATTGGGGGGCTCACTGAAGCTTTCTTT	CASSGVIGGLTEAFF
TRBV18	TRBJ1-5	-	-	TGTGCCAGCTCACCGGCAGTTGATCAGCCCCAGCATTTT	CASSPAVDQPQHF
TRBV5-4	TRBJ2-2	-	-	TGTGCCAGCAGCACCCGGACACCCAACACCGGGGAGCTGTTTTTT	CASSTRTPNTGELFF
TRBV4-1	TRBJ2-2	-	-	TGCGCCAGCAGCCAAGATGAGGGGGGGGCAGCCCGCACCGGGGAGCTGTTTTTT	CASSQDEGGAARTGELFF
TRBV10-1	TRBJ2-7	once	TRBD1	TGCGCCAGGCTAACAGGGGGTGGGCCCTACGAGCAGTACTTC	CARLTGGGPYEQYF
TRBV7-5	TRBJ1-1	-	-	TGTGTCAGAAGCTCAAGCCCGACAGGGGGCGCCAACCTCGGTGACACTGAAGCTTTCTTT	CVRSSSPTGGANLGDTEAFF
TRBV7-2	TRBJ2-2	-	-	TGTGCCAGCAGCTCCCTCCACACCGGGGAGCTGTTTTTT	CASSSLHTGELFF
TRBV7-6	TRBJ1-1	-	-	TGTGCCAGCAGCCTCAGCCACCTCCCGGACACTGAAGCTTTCTTT	CASSLSHLPDTEAFF
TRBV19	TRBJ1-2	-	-	TGTGCCAGTAGTATTTCCGGGATTTCACCAGGTGGCTACACCTTC	CASSISGISPGGYTF
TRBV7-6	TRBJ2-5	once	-	TGTGCCAGCAGCTCGGAAGAGACCCAGTACTTC	CASSSEETQYF